This TCR beta chain is drawn from a study of blood T cell repertoires in COVID-19. On the study more broadly: Researchers got acute and convalescent COVID-19 samples from the United States, Italy and Spain.

CDR1 SGHRS and CDR2 YFSETQ come from the germline V gene. The CDR3 spans 15 residues. About this clone: One end of the junction varies from germline; a read error may be responsible.

Original methodology: Reference gene primer amplification gave estimated nucleated cell counts. Assay: immunoSEQ multiplex PCR; the TCRdb copy retains only in-frame clones and omits some. The V and J calls and clone size are taken from that table; D and trimming were inferred from the DNA. The sample has some 100,000 clones, around 85% seen once; the top ten hold approximately 2%. The TCR originated in a woman in her 70s with active or convalescent COVID-19. This chain links TRBV5-1 with TRBJ2-1, with 9 positions matching TRBD2. Specimen: peripheral blood. CDR3 in amino acids: CASSPGTSFYHEQFF. The CDR3 DNA reads TGCGCCAGCAGCCCGGGGACTAGCTTCTACCATGAGCAGTTCTTC.